This is a list of T cell receptor beta chains from one sample in a study of blood T cell repertoires in COVID-19. Assay: immunoSEQ multiplex PCR; the TCRdb copy retains only in-frame clones and omits some. The data show some 83,000 clones, with 88% seen just once and 0.35% to 0.5% held by the top ten. The sample was peripheral blood. The receptors come from a man aged 60-69 years with acute or convalescent COVID-19. Both conserved end residues are part of each CDR3. D genes are given only for firm matches. Clone size is given for some rows only: seen once, a few or many times, or a class if the clone is expanded.

V	J	D	size	DNA	CDR3
TRBV9	TRBJ1-4	TRBD1	-	TGTGCCAGCACCCGGACAGGGGATAATGAAAAACTGTTTTTT	CASTRTGDNEKLFF
TRBV19	TRBJ2-7	TRBD2	-	TGTGCCAGTAGTATAAGTAGCGGGAGCTCCTACGAGCAGTACTTC	CASSISSGSSYEQYF
TRBV30	TRBJ2-2	-	-	TGTGCCTGGATCCAAGCAGGGGGGAGTTTAACCGGGGAGCTGTTTTTT	CAWIQAGGSLTGELFF
TRBV7-6	TRBJ1-6	-	few	TGTGCCAGCAGCTTAGAAGACAGGAATAATTCACCCCTCCACTTT	CASSLEDRNNSPLHF
TRBV28	TRBJ2-7	-	-	TGTGCCAGCAGTTTTCAAAACTACGAGCAGTACTTC	CASSFQNYEQYF
TRBV9	TRBJ1-2	TRBD1	-	TGTGCCAGCAGCGTGCAGGGGGCATTTGGCTACACCTTC	CASSVQGAFGYTF
TRBV6-5	TRBJ2-5	-	-	TGTGCCAGCAGTTTGTTCCCGTTACAAGAGACCCAGTACTTC	CASSLFPLQETQYF
TRBV20-1	TRBJ2-7	-	-	TGCAGTGCTAGTCCAGGGACCCTCGGGAGCGAGCAGTACTTC	CSASPGTLGSEQYF
TRBV5-1	TRBJ2-7	TRBD1	-	TGCGCCAGCACATCCGGGACAGGGTTAAGCGAGCAGTACTTC	CASTSGTGLSEQYF
TRBV18	TRBJ2-7	TRBD1	-	TGTGCCAGCTCACCCGGGACAGCCTACTACGAGCAGTACTTC	CASSPGTAYYEQYF
TRBV25-1	TRBJ1-2	TRBD1	-	TGTGCCAGCAGTGACTCGGACAGGGCGGAGGGCTACACCTTC	CASSDSDRAEGYTF
TRBV5-6	TRBJ1-2	-	-	TGTGCCAGCAGCTTTGGGCAACTCTATGGCTACACCTTC	CASSFGQLYGYTF
TRBV24-1	TRBJ2-3	TRBD2	-	TGTGCCACCGCGAGCGGGAGGTCGTCTAGCACAGATACGCAGTATTTT	CATASGRSSSTDTQYF
TRBV3-1/TRBV3-2	TRBJ2-5	-	once	TGTGCCAGCAGCCAAGGTACAGGAAAAGAGACCCAGTACTTC	CASSQGTGKETQYF
TRBV2	TRBJ2-2	TRBD1	-	TGTGCCAGCAGAGCCCCGGGACAGGCGAACACCGGGGAGCTGTTTTTT	CASRAPGQANTGELFF
TRBV10-1	TRBJ2-3	-	-	TGCGCCAGCAGTGTAGGGGGGGCCGCAGATACGCAGTATTTT	CASSVGGAADTQYF
TRBV5-1	TRBJ1-4	-	-	TGCGCCAGCAGTTCGGAGATTAATGAAAAACTGTTTTTT	CASSSEINEKLFF
TRBV5-6	TRBJ1-3	-	-	TGTGCCAGCAGCCCGCGGGGGCCCGGAAACACCATATATTTT	CASSPRGPGNTIYF
TRBV15	TRBJ2-5	TRBD2	-	TGTGCCACCAGCAGAGATCGACTAGCGGGGAACCAAGAGACCCAGTACTTC	CATSRDRLAGNQETQYF
TRBV23-1	TRBJ2-7	-	-	TGCGCCAGCAGTCAATCGAGGCCGGGGGGCCTCACCTACGAGCAGTACTTC	CASSQSRPGGLTYEQYF
TRBV6-5	TRBJ2-7	TRBD2	-	TGTGCCAGCAGAGCGACTAGCGGCACCTACGAGCAGTACTTC	CASRATSGTYEQYF
TRBV5-1	TRBJ1-5	-	-	TGCGCCAGCAGCTTAGGAGGGATGGGCAATCAGCCCCAGCATTTT	CASSLGGMGNQPQHF
TRBV7-3	TRBJ1-1	-	-	TGTGCCAGCAGCTTAAACAGGGACGGCACTGAAGCTTTCTTT	CASSLNRDGTEAFF
TRBV19	TRBJ2-1	TRBD1	-	TGTGCCAGTAGACACGGACAGGGCAATGAGCAGTTCTTC	CASRHGQGNEQFF
TRBV11-2	TRBJ2-1	TRBD2	-	TGTGCCAGCAGCTTAGGACTAGCGGCCTCCTACAATGAGCAGTTCTTC	CASSLGLAASYNEQFF
TRBV11-2	TRBJ2-1	-	-	TGTGCCAGCAGCCTCCGGGGGGCGGACTCCTACAATGAGCAGTTCTTC	CASSLRGADSYNEQFF
TRBV24-1	TRBJ2-2	-	-	TGTGCCACCAGTCACAACGGGGAGCTGTTTTTT	CATSHNGELFF
TRBV29-1	TRBJ2-2	-	once	TGCAGCGTTGTTCACAGGGTCCCCGGGGAGCTGTTTTTT	CSVVHRVPGELFF